Below are 28 T cell receptor beta chains sequenced from a single sample in a study of T cell repertoires in cytomegalovirus infection. TCRdb itself ran the reads through MiXCR, one entry per CDR3 protein. The sample includes about 330,000 distinct CDR3 sequences, approximately 35% of them seen just once. These TCRs are of unknown antigen specificity. The source was cultured PBMCs, collected from culture after CMV antigen stimulation. The source of these receptors is a human donor in good health (CMV status not recorded). Some clones in this sample may be carry-over from other donors' samples.

The V and J genes are TRBV10-3 and TRBJ2-7; 9 positions agree with TRBD1. With V trimmed by 6 bases and J by 5 bases, 11 bases remained unmatched. From germline, CDR1 is ENHRY and CDR2 SYGVKD. The CDR3 runs to 15 residues. The CDR3 protein is CAIRGQGTSPNEQYF. CDR3 in DNA: TGTGCCATCAGGGGACAGGGTACCTCCCCCAACGAGCAGTACTTC.

This clonotype has just a few counts. V gene TRBV11-2 combines with J gene TRBJ1-4; 7 bases are shared with TRBD1. The V gene end was trimmed by 5 bases and the J gene end by 0 bases; junction bases not matched to a gene: 6. Germline-derived CDR1 and CDR2 are SGHAT and FQNNGV. The CDR3 has 16 amino acids. As DNA, the CDR3 is TGTGCCAGCAGCCCGGGACAGTTTGCAACTAATGAAAAACTGTTTTTT. Its translation: CASSPGQFATNEKLFF. The complete variable domain, with remaining parts taken from reference TRBV11-2 and TRBJ1-4, reads EAGVAQSPRYKIIEKRQSVAFWCNPISGHATLYWYQQILGQGPKLLIQFQNNGVVDDSQLPKDRFSAERLKGVDSTLKIQPAKLEDSAVYLCASSPGQFATNEKLFFGSGTQLSVL.

V is TRBV10-3 and J is TRBJ2-3; possibly TRBD1 for D (7 bases). The ends were cut back, 7 bases at V and 3 bases at J, with 17 bases in the middle. The CDR3 is 15 amino acids. CDR1 and CDR2 from the germline V gene are ENHRY and SYGVKD. The CDR3 sequence: CAINVGSGGTDTQYF. CDR3 in DNA: TGTGCCATCAATGTAGGGTCAGGGGGGACAGATACGCAGTATTTT.

Only a few counts were recorded for this clonotype. CDR3 nucleotides: TGTGCCAGCCGCGGGAGGGGCCACACAGATACGCAGTATTTT. Its protein product is CASRGRGHTDTQYF. The chain uses TRBV6-2 or TRBV6-3 and TRBJ2-3, with 9 bases that match TRBD2. This CDR3 contains 14 residues. Germline V gene data show CDR1 as MNHEY and CDR2 as SVGEGT. V was pared by 8 bases and J by 2 bases, with 5 bases of the junction left unmatched.

The gene calls are TRBV7-8 and TRBJ2-1; no clear D gene. Trimming shortened V by 5 bases and J by 6 bases, and 8 bases separated the two germline ends. Germline V lookup: CDR1 SGHVS, CDR2 FQNEAQ. This CDR3 region has 12 residues. DNA of the CDR3: TGTGCCAGCAGCCAGAGGTTCAATGAGCAGTTCTTC. Amino acids: CASSQRFNEQFF.

This clonotype was seen ten or more times. The chain recombines TRBV28 with TRBJ1-5; TRBD1 aligns across 8 bases. Germline-derived CDR1 and CDR2 are MDHEN and SYDVKM. V trimming: 4 bases; J trimming: 2 bases; junction bases outside the gene matches: 4. The CDR3 covers 15 residues. CDR3 protein: CASSSLTGGNQPQHF. The CDR3 DNA reads as TGTGCCAGCAGTTCCCTGACAGGGGGCAATCAGCCCCAGCATTTT.

The V gene is TRBV6-5, the J gene TRBJ2-1; TRBD2 agrees at 7 bases. The CDR3 is 16 amino acids. Germline V lookup: CDR1 MNHEY, CDR2 SVGAGI. V was pared by 4 bases and J by 7 bases, with 13 bases of the junction left unmatched. The CDR3 DNA reads TGTGCCAGCAGTTCTCGTCGCGCGGGAGTACGGAATGAGCAGTTCTTC. This gives the protein CASSSRRAGVRNEQFF.

This clonotype came up many times. The chain links TRBV7-2 to TRBJ2-1; no clear D gene. The CDR3 loop spans 13 amino acids. Trimming took off 5 bases at V and 12 bases at J, with 17 bases between the two ends. Germline CDR1 is SGHTA and CDR2 is FQGNSA. The DNA of the CDR3 is TGTGCCAGCAGCGGCCGCACATACGGTGCGCAGTTCTTC. Its translation: CASSGRTYGAQFF.

In its sample, this clonotype was seen many times. DNA for the CDR3: TGTGCCAGCAGCAGAAACGGTGGGACCACGGAGACCCAGTACTTC. It is translated as CASSRNGGTTETQYF. The V gene is TRBV7-2, the J gene TRBJ2-5; the D gene could be TRBD1 or TRBD2 (5 bases each). Trimming took off 5 bases at V and 5 bases at J, with 18 bases between the two ends. CDR3 size: 15 residues. Per germline, CDR1 SGHTA and CDR2 FQGNSA.

Only one count was recorded for this clonotype. The CDR3 DNA is TGCGCCAGCAGCTCCGCGGGAGCGGAGAGGGATACGCAGTATTTT. It is translated as CASSSAGAERDTQYF. The gene calls are TRBV4-1 and TRBJ2-3; 7 bases align to TRBD2. J lost 6 bases, V lost 5 bases, and 11 bases had no gene match. The CDR3 is made up of 15 amino acids. Per the germline V gene, CDR1 is MGHRA and CDR2 is YSYEKL.

This clonotype occurred once. The rearrangement links TRBV19 to TRBJ1-1; D remains unclear. The V and J ends lost 7 bases and 1 base respectively, with 19 bases between them. The CDR3 totals 16 residues. The germline V gene has CDR1 LNHDA and CDR2 SQIVND (reference sequence). CDR3 nucleotides: TGTGCCAGTAAGGCTTTGGCAAGAAAGTCGAACACTGAAGCTTTCTTT. Its protein product is CASKALARKSNTEAFF.

This sequence joins TRBV11-3 and TRBJ2-3, with 11 bases matching TRBD2. V trimming: 1 base; J trimming: 2 bases; junction bases outside the gene matches: 8. The CDR3 contains 18 residues. The germline V gene has CDR1 SGHNT and CDR2 YENEEA. CDR3: CASSLGEGLAAITDTQYF. CDR3 in DNA: TGTGCCAGCAGCTTAGGGGAGGGACTAGCGGCCATCACAGATACGCAGTATTTT. The full variable domain, completed using reference TRBV11-3 and TRBJ2-3, is EAGVVQSPRYKIIEKKQPVAFWCNPISGHNTLYWYLQNLGQGPELLIRYENEEAVDDSQLPKDRFSAERLKGVDSTLKIQPAELGDSAVYLCASSLGEGLAAITDTQYFGPGTRLTVL.

This clonotype was recorded once. The V and J genes are TRBV19 and TRBJ1-2, with no clear D. V lost 3 bases to trimming and J lost 5 bases, with 7 bases between them. There are 12 residues in the CDR3. Germline V CDR1 and CDR2: LNHDA, SQIVND (reference sequence). DNA of the CDR3: TGTGCCAGTAGTATGACAACATATGGCTACACCTTC. Residues: CASSMTTYGYTF.

This clonotype was detected many times. This chain uses TRBV7-2 with TRBJ2-3; D is undetermined. V dropped 4 bases and J dropped 3 bases, with 8 bases sitting between them. The CDR3 loop spans 13 amino acids. CDR1 is SGHTA and CDR2 is FQGNSA in the germline V gene. The CDR3 protein is CASSSPQTDTQYF. CDR3 DNA: TGTGCCAGCAGCTCCCCTCAAACAGATACGCAGTATTTT.

This clonotype was detected a few times. The gene calls are TRBV6-2 or TRBV6-3 and TRBJ2-2; perhaps TRBD1 as D (5 bases). CDR3 size: 15 residues. Germline assignment: CDR1 MNHEY and CDR2 SVGEGT. V lost 2 bases and J lost 2, with 9 bases in between. CDR3 coding DNA: TGTGCCAGCAGTTACAGTGGACATAACACCGGGGAGCTGTTTTTT. It yields the protein CASSYSGHNTGELFF.

The chain employs TRBV2 and TRBJ2-1; 7 bases are shared with TRBD1. The CDR3 covers 14 residues. V lost 4 bases, J lost 4 bases, and 4 bases stayed unmatched. The germline CDR1 and CDR2 sequences are SNHLY and FYNNEI. The CDR3 sequence: CASSVRDSYNEQFF. CDR3 bases: TGTGCCAGCAGTGTTAGGGACAGTTACAATGAGCAGTTCTTC.

V usage is TRBV28 and J usage is TRBJ1-5; possible D gene TRBD1, 6 bases. This CDR3 is 15 amino acids long. Looked up from germline, CDR1 is MDHEN and CDR2 is SYDVKM. The V gene lost 6 bases and the J gene lost 0 bases, with 12 bases spanning the gap. The CDR3 reads CASRRQVLSNQPQHF. The CDR3 coding sequence is TGTGCCAGCAGAAGACAGGTCCTTAGCAATCAGCCCCAGCATTTT.

V is TRBV19 and J is TRBJ2-3; D is unresolved. Trimming removed 5 bases at V and 9 bases at J, with 18 bases between. Germline-derived CDR1 and CDR2 are LNHDA and SQIVND (reference sequence). The CDR3 has 14 residues. CDR3 sequence: CASSLNTDGTTQYF. CDR3 in DNA: TGTGCCAGTAGTCTAAACACGGACGGCACAACGCAGTATTTT.

This clonotype was seen ten or more times. V gene TRBV7-2 combines with J gene TRBJ1-2; 9 bases line up with TRBD1. In germline, CDR1 is SGHTA, CDR2 FQGNSA. V dropped 1 base and J dropped 4; count of bases not matched to a gene: 4. The CDR3 has 15 residues. CDR3 DNA sequence: TGTGCCAGCAGCTTAGTGACAGGGGGTAGCTATGGCTACACCTTC. It encodes CASSLVTGGSYGYTF.

The V and J genes are TRBV20-1 and TRBJ1-1; no firm D call. Trimming left V 5 bases short and J 6 bases short, with 13 bases between. CDR1 is DFQATT, CDR2 SNEGSKA, per germline (reference sequence). The CDR3 spans 12 residues. The CDR3 sequence is CSAARVVAEAFF. The CDR3 region has the DNA TGCAGTGCTGCCCGGGTAGTTGCTGAAGCTTTCTTT.

Turning to this clonotype: Compared with germline, one end of the junction differs, possibly owing to a read error. The V gene is TRBV4-1, the J gene TRBJ2-3; D is perhaps TRBD1 (6 bases). From germline, CDR1 is MGHRA and CDR2 YSYEKL. The CDR3 totals 15 residues. Here the CDR3 reads CASSQGQVLIDTQSF. In DNA, the CDR3 is TGCGCCAGCAGCCAAGGACAGGTTTTGATCGATACGCAGTCTTTT.

The chain uses TRBV7-6 and TRBJ2-2; 9 nucleotides match TRBD1. The CDR3 loop spans 15 amino acids. The V and J ends lost 0 bases and 7 bases, in that order; junction bases with no gene match: 3. Germline-derived CDR1 and CDR2 are SGHVS and FNYEAQ. The CDR3 DNA sequence: TGTGCCAGCAGCTTAGCTAACAGGGGGCACGGGGAGCTGTTTTTT. It specifies CASSLANRGHGELFF.

V gene TRBV29-1 combines with J gene TRBJ1-2, with D hard to call. The CDR3 length is 14 residues. Trimming shortened V by 5 bases and J by 6 bases, and 19 bases separated the two germline ends. From germline, CDR1 is SQVTM and CDR2 ANQGSEA. The CDR3 coding sequence is TGCAGCGTTTGGACGTCCGGGCGGGTGAATGGCTACACCTTC. It translates to CSVWTSGRVNGYTF. The variable domain in full, completed from reference TRBV29-1 and TRBJ1-2, reads SAVISQKPSRDICQRGTSLTIQCQVDSQVTMMFWYRQQPGQSLTLIATANQGSEATYESGFVIDKFPISRPNLTFSTLTVSNMSPEDSSIYLCSVWTSGRVNGYTFGSGTRLTVV.

The chain has TRBV24-1 and TRBJ1-2; TRBD1 matches at 8 bases. There are 18 residues in the CDR3. CDR1 KGHDR and CDR2 SFDVKD come from the germline V gene. V dropped 3 bases and J dropped 2; count of bases not matched to a gene: 13. The CDR3 loop reads CATSDPPGGGSKNYGYTF. In DNA, the CDR3 is TGTGCCACCAGTGATCCTCCAGGGGGCGGATCGAAGAACTATGGCTACACCTTC.

CDR3 DNA: TGTGCCAGCAGCTCCCACGGGACTAGCGGGAGTCTGAGGGAGACCCAGTACTTC. Protein product: CASSSHGTSGSLRETQYF. The chain is built from TRBV11-2 and TRBJ2-5; 14 nucleotides line up with TRBD2. The ends lost 4 bases at V and 5 bases at J; junction bases unmatched: 12. Germline V gene data show CDR1 as SGHAT and CDR2 as FQNNGV. The CDR3 extends over 18 amino acids.

The chain joins TRBV4-2 to TRBJ1-1; no clear D gene. Germline V gene sequence: CDR1 LGHNA, CDR2 YNFKEQ. Trimming removed 4 bases from V and 1 base from J, with 13 bases in between. The CDR3 length is 15 residues. CDR3 DNA sequence: TGTGCCAGCAGCCCCGAACCCCGACAGAACACTGAAGCTTTCTTT. This gives the protein CASSPEPRQNTEAFF.

This clonotype has a handful of counts. Compared with germline, one end of the junction differs, possibly owing to a read error. The V gene is TRBV7-9, the J gene TRBJ1-5; no clear D. Germline assignment: CDR1 SEHNR and CDR2 FQNEAQ (reference sequence). The CDR3 contains 14 residues. CDR3 coding DNA: TGTGCCAGCAGCCTAGCTTATAGCAATCAGCCCCAGCATTTT. It is translated as CASSLAYSNQPQHF. The variable domain in full, with the rest retrieved from reference TRBV7-9 and TRBJ1-5, is DTGVSQNPRHKITKRGQNVTFRCDPISEHNRLYWYRQTLGQGPEFLTYFQNEAQLEKSRLLSDRFSAERPKGSFSTLEIQRTEQGDSAMYLCASSLAYSNQPQHFGDGTRLSIL.

The rearrangement joins TRBV6-1 to TRBJ1-1; weak D call: TRBD1 (6 bases). Germline V gene lookup returns CDR1 MNHNS and CDR2 SASEGT. The CDR3 contains 15 residues. Trimming took 3 bases from V and 4 from J, leaving 15 bases between them. CDR3 DNA: TGTGCCAGCAGTGACGGGGGGGCATCAGGCACTGAAGCTTTCTTT. It yields the protein CASSDGGASGTEAFF.